What follows is one TCR beta chain and its context. It has no known antigen specificity. No per-base quality is available; no much larger clone lies one base away. Trimming costs V 6 bases and J 4 bases, and their ends lie 15 bases apart. Reading from cysteine to phenylalanine, the CDR3 counts 14 amino acids. Kept here is only the CDR3 DNA, which spans 42 bases and is read in frame from base 1. CDR1 and CDR2, per the germline V gene, are MGHDK and SYGVNS. These data originate in a study of T cell responses to AZD1222 COVID-19 vaccine (dated by TCRdb to about 2021). At the level of the whole study: AZD1222 recipients given second doses at about 4 weeks or at about 12 weeks were pooled, since spike-specific TCR depth and breadth were not found to differ between the two schedules. Enrollment into the trials was organized by age into subgroups of 18-55, 56-69 and 70-plus years, and those subgroups contained roughly 150, 30 and 60 TCR-sequenced participants, respectively. A total of just over 230 trial participants underwent TCR sequencing, of whom around 200 received two doses of AZD1222 and some 26 received two doses of the MenACWY control vaccine. The full study reports these points: A significant rise in spike-specific TCR breadth and depth was observed after two AZD1222 doses relative to day 0 and relative to MenACWY recipients. Because no day 14 peak-response samples were available, repertoires were characterized only after the peak T cell response. In the small 56-69-year group, the increase in depth fell short of significance, most likely because of low power. Epitopes outside the regions mutated in the B.1.351 and B.1.1.7 variants were reportedly recognized by nearly half of the unique spike-specific TCRs. CD4 TCRs associated with the vaccine covered the entire spike protein, and the dominant responses were in regions 160-218 and 743-854. Conclusions about previously exposed vaccinees are limited, since just a handful of AZD1222 recipients were seropositive for SARS-CoV-2 at baseline. Participants were mostly white British and included more females than males, and it was suggested by the authors that clonal diversity may have been underestimated.

The CDR3 regions of human TCRbeta chains were subjected to immunosequencing. The study's processing was this. Repertoire TCRs were checked for matches against a reference library of SARS-CoV-2-specific TCRs that had been generated using the MIRA antigen-specificity platform. Breadth meant the fraction of unique TCRs that were SARS-CoV-2-associated, whereas depth meant the fraction of total T cells that were SARS-CoV-2-associated. Using the MIRA data, every spike-specific TCR was mapped to the spike region that the TCR reacted to and assigned to either a CD4 or a CD8 class. Log10-transformed breadth and depth values were compared by one-way ANOVA with Sidak's multiple comparisons tests. TCRdb's version of the immuneACCESS table is confined to in-frame rearrangements and falls short of the full clone set. An unresolved V gene accounts for under half of the shortfall where checked; the remainder is of unknown origin. V and J calls and clone size are copied from that table; D and trimming were computed from the DNA. The sample table lists about 110,000 clones, about four fifths of them with a count of one. 3.5% to 5% of the sample is held by the ten biggest clonotypes.

The sample's time point, from its label and the paper: baseline before first vaccination. The vaccinee samples were drawn from two UK trials, COV001 and COV002, one of which was a single-blind randomized controlled phase 2/3 trial testing AZD1222 (ChAdOx1 nCoV-19) in healthy adults. Trial participant PBMC samples were collected at day 0 and day 28 after the second dose for TCRbeta chain sequencing. The chain uses TRBV25-1 and TRBJ1-2; TRBD1 might be the D gene, on 6 matching bases. The source was peripheral blood, collected on day 0 of AZD1222 vaccination. The clonotype was recovered from an adult in good health. The CDR3 is CASSQLGQSYGYTF. The DNA sequence is given as TGTGCCAGCAGCCAACTAGGACAGTCCTATGGCTACACCTTC.